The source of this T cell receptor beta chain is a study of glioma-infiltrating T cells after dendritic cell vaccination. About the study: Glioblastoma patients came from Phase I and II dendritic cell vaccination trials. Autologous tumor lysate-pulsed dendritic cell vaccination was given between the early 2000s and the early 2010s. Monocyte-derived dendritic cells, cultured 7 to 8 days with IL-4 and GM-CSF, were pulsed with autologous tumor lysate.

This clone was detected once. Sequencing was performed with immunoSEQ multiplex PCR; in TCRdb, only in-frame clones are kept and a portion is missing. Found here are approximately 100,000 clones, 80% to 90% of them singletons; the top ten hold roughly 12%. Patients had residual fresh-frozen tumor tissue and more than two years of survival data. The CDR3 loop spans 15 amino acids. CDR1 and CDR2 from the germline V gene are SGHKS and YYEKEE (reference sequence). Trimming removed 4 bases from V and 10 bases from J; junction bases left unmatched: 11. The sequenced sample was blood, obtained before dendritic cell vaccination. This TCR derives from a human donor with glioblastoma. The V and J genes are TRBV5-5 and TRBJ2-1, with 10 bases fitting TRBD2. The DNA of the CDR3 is TGTGCCAGCAGCCCGAGCGGGGGGGAGTCTCGGGAGCAGTTCTTC. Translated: CASSPSGGESREQFF.